The clone carrying this TCR beta chain was seen ten or more times. Its antigen is as yet unknown. TCR beta cDNA libraries included unique molecular identifiers. Input amounts of about 0.95 to 11 million T cells were used. These gave 500,000 or so cDNA molecules, so each molecule approximated one T cell. From the PCR reads, TCRdb called clonotypes with MiXCR, one entry per CDR3 protein. The profile covers hundreds of thousands of distinct CDR3 sequences, with 36% appearing a single time and 4% to 5.5% taken by the ten largest. These data are taken from a study of post-analysis software for immune sequencing data. Study outcomes and limitations: Four to six TRBV segments, including TRBV5-6, TRBV5-1 and TRBV20-1, were more frequent in patients than controls. Batch-matched samples strongly co-clustered by F measure.

The ends lost 6 bases at V and 4 bases at J; junction bases unmatched: 5. The CDR3 loop spans 13 amino acids. This receptor was obtained from a girl aged 10-17 years with multiple sclerosis. The chain is built from TRBV12-3 or TRBV12-4 and TRBJ1-2; TRBD1 matches 7 bases. Input material: blood. In nucleotides, the CDR3 is TGTGCCAGCAGCCTCGCAGGGGGCTATGGCTACACCTTC. Its translation is CASSLAGGYGYTF.